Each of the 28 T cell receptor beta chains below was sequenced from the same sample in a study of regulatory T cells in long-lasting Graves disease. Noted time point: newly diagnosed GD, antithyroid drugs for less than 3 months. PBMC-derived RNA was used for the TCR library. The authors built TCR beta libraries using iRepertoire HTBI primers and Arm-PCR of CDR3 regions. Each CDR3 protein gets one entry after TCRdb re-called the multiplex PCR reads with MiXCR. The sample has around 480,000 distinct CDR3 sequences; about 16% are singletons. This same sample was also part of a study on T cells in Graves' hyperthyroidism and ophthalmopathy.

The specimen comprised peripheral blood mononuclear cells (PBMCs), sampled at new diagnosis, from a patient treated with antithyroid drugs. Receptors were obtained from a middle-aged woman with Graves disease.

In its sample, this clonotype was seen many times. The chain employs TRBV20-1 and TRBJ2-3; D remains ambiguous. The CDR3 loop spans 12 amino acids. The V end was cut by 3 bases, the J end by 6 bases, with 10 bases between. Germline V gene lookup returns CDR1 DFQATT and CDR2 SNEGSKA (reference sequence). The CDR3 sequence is CSASPYGDTQYF. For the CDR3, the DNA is TGCAGTGCTAGTCCCTATGGGGATACGCAGTATTTT.

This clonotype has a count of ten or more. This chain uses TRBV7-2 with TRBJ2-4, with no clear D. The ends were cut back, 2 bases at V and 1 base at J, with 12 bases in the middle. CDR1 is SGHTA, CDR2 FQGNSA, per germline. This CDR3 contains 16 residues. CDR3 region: CASSLKSMLAKNIQYF. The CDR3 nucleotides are TGTGCCAGCAGCTTAAAGAGTATGCTGGCCAAAAACATTCAGTACTTC.

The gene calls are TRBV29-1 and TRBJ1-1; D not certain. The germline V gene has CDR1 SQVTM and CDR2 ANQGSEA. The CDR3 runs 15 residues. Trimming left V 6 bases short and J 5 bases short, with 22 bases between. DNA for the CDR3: TGCAGCGTCCGAGACCCGAATATAGGGAGAACTGAAGCTTTCTTT. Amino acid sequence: CSVRDPNIGRTEAFF.

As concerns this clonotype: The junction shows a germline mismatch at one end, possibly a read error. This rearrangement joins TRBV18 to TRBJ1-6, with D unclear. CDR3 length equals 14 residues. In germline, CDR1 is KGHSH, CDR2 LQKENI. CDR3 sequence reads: CASSPGQHNSPPHF. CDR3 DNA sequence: TGTGCCAGCTCACCAGGGCAACATAATTCACCCCCCCACTTT.

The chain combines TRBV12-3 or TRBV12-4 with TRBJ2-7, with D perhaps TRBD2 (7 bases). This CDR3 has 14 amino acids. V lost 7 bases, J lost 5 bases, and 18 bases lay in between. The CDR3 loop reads CASTTWGGADEQYF. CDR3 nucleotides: TGTGCCAGCACCACCTGGGGGGGGGCGGACGAGCAGTACTTC.

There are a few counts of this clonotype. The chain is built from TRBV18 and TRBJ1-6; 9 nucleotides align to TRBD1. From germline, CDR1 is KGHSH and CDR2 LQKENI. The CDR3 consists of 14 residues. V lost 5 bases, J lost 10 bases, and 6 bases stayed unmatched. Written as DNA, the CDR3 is TGTGCCAGCTCAGAGGGACAGGGACGGTCACCCCTCCACTTT. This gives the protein CASSEGQGRSPLHF.

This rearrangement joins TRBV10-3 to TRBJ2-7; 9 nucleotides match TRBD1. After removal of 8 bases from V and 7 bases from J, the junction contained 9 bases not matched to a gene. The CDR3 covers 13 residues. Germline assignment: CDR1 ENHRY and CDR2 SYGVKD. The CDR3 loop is CAILPGQGQEQYF. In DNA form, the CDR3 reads TGTGCCATCCTTCCGGGACAGGGCCAGGAGCAGTACTTC.

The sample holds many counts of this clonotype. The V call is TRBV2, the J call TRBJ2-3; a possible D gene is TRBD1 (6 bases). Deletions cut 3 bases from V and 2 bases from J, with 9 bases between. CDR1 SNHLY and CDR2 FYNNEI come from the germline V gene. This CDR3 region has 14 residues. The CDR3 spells CASSEDRNTDTQYF. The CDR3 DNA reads TGTGCCAGCAGTGAGGACAGAAACACAGATACGCAGTATTTT.

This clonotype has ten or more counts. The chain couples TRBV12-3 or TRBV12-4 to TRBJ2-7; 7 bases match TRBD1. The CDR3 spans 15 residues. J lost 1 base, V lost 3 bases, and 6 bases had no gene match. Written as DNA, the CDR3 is TGTGCCAGCAGTTTGGAACAGGGGAGTTCCTACGAGCAGTACTTC. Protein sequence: CASSLEQGSSYEQYF.

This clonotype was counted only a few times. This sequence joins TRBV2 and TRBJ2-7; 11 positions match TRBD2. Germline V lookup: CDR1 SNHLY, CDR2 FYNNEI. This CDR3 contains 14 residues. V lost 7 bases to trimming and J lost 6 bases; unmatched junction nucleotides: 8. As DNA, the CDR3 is TGTGCCAGCAACATAGCGGGGGGGCCTGCCGAGCAGTACTTC. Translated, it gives CASNIAGGPAEQYF.

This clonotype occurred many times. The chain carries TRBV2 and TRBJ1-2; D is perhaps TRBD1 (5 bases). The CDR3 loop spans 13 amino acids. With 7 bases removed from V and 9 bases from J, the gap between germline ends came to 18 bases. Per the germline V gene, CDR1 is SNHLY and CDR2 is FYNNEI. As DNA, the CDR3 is TGTGCCAGCAATCGGGACCTCCTTAGTCGCTACACCTTC. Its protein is CASNRDLLSRYTF. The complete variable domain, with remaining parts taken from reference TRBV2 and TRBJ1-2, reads EPEVTQTPSHQVTQMGQEVILRCVPISNHLYFYWYRQILGQKVEFLVSFYNNEISEKSEIFDDQFSVERPDGSNFTLKIRSTKLEDSAMYFCASNRDLLSRYTFGSGTRLTVV.

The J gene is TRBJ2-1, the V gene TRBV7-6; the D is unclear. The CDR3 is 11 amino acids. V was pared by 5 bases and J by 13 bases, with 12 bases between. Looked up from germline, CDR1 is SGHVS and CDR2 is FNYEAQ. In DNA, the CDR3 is TGTGCCAGCAGCCTGAGCGAGACCCAGTTCTTC. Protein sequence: CASSLSETQFF. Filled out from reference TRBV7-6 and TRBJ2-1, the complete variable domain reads GAGVSQSPRYKVTKRGQDVALRCDPISGHVSLYWYRQALGQGPEFLTYFNYEAQQDKSGLPNDRFSAERPEGSISTLTIQRTEQRDSAMYRCASSLSETQFFGPGTRLTVL.

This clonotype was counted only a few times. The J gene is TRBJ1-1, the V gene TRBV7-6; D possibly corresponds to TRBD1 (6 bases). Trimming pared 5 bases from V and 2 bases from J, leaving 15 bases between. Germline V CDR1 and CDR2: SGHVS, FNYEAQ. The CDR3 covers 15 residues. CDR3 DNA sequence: TGTGCCAGCAGCCTGGGAGGGGGGGCAAACACTGAAGCTTTCTTT. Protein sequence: CASSLGGGANTEAFF.

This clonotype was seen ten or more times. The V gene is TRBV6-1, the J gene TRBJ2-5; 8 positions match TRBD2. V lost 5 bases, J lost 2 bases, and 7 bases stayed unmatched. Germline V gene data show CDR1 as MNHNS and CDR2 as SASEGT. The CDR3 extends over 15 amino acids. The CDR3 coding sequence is TGTGCCAGCAGTCCCCCGACGGGGGGGCAAGAGACCCAGTACTTC. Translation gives CASSPPTGGQETQYF.

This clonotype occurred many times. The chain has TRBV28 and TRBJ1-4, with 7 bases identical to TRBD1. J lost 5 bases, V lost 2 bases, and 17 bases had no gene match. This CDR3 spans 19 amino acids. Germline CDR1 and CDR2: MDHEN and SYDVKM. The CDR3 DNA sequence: TGTGCCAGCAGTTTAGGCGCAACAAGTCAAGGGACAGTAAATGAAAAACTGTTTTTT. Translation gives CASSLGATSQGTVNEKLFF.

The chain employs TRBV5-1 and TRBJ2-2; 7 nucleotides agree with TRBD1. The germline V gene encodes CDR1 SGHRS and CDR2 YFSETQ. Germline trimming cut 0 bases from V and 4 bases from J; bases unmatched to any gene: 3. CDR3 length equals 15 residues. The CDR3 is CASSLGRGPTGELFF. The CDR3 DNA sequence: TGCGCCAGCAGCTTGGGAAGGGGGCCCACCGGGGAGCTGTTTTTT.

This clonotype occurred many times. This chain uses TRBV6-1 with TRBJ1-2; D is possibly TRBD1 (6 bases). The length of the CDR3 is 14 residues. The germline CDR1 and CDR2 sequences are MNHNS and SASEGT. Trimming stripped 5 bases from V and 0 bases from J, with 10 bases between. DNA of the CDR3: TGTGCCAGCAGTCCCAGGGGCTCTAACTATGGCTACACCTTC. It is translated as CASSPRGSNYGYTF.

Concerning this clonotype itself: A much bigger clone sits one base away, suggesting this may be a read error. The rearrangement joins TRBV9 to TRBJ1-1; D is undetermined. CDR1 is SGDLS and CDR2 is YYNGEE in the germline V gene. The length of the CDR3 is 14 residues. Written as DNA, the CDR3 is TGTGCCAGCAGCCGACTCGACTCTAGCACTGAAGCTCTCTTT. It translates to CASSRLDSSTEALF.

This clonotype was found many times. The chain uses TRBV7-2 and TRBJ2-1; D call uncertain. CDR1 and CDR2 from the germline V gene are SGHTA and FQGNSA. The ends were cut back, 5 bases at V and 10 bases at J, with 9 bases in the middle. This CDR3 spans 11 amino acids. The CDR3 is CASSLTIEQFF. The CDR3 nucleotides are TGTGCCAGCAGCCTCACTATAGAGCAGTTCTTC.

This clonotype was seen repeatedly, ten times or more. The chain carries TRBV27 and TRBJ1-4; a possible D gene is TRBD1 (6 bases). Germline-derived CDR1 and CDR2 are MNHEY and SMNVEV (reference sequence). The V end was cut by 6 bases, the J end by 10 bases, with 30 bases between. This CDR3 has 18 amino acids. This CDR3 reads CASRPDSTPPSRNPKLFF. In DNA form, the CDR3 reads TGTGCCAGCAGACCGGACAGTACGCCTCCCTCCAGGAATCCAAAACTGTTTTTT.

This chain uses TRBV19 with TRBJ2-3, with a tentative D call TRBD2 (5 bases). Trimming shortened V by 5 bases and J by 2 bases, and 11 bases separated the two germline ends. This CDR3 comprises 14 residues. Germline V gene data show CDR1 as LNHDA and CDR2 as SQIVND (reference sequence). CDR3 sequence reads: CASSSRELTDTQYF. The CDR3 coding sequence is TGTGCCAGTAGTTCCCGGGAACTCACAGATACGCAGTATTTT.

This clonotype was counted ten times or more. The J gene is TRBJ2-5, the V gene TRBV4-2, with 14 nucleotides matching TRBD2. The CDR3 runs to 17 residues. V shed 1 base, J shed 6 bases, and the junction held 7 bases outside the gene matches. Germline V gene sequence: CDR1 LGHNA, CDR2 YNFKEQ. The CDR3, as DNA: TGTGCCAGCAGCCAAGGGACTAGCGGGGGGAGTAGACAGACCCAGTACTTC. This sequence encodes CASSQGTSGGSRQTQYF.

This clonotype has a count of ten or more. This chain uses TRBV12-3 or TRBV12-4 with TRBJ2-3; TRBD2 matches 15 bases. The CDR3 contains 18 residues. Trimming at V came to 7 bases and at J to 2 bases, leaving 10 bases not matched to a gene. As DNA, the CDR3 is TGTGCCAGCAATCGGAGGACTAGCGGGGGGGGGTCCACAGATACGCAGTATTTT. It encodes CASNRRTSGGGSTDTQYF.

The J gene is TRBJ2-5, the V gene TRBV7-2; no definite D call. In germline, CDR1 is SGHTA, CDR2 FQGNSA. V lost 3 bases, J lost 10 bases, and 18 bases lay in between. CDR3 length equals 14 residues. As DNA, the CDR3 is TGTGCCAGCAGCTTTCCCGACCGTCTTAAAGACCAGTACTTC. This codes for CASSFPDRLKDQYF.

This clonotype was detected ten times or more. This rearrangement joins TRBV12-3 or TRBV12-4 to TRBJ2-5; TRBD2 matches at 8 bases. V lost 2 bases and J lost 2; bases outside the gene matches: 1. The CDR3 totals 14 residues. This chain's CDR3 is CASSLRGGQETQYF. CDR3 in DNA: TGTGCCAGCAGTTTACGCGGGGGGCAAGAGACCCAGTACTTC.

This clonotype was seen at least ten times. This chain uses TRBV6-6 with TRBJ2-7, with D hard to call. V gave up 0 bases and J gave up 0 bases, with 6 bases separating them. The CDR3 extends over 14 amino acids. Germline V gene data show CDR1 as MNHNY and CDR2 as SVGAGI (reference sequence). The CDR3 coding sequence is TGTGCCAGCAGTTACTCGTACGCCTCCTACGAGCAGTACTTC. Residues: CASSYSYASYEQYF.

The CDR3 region is CASSQTIMTGTSGNTIYF. The CDR3 DNA reads as TGTGCCAGCAGCCAAACGATAATGACAGGCACCTCTGGAAACACCATATATTTT. The chain carries TRBV3-1 and TRBJ1-3; D may be TRBD1 (6 bases). In germline, CDR1 is LGHDT, CDR2 YNNKEL (reference sequence). The CDR3 is made up of 18 amino acids. Trimming removed 2 bases at V and 0 bases at J, with 17 bases between.

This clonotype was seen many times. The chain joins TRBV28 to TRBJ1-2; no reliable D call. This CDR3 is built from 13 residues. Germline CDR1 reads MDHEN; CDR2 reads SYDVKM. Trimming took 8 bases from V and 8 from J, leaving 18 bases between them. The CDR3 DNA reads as TGTGCCAGCCGGAGAGATTTGGCGGGAGGCTACACCTTC. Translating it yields CASRRDLAGGYTF.